The TCR beta chain under discussion was sequenced for a study of blood T cells in healthy people across ages. Isolating PBMCs gave at least 6 million of these cells per sample. Combining a sample-barcoded 5' primer with a J-beta primer mix, a second PCR ran for roughly 6 to 12 cycles. CDR3-containing paired-end reads numbered at least 2.5 million in each sample. One entry per CDR3 protein results from TCRdb running MiXCR on the 5' RACE reads. The sample lists under 1 million distinct CDR3 sequences; more than 40% were seen once. Study findings and constraints: Aged donors had fewer naive CD4+ cells and lower diversity than long-lived donors.

About this clonotype: Its antigen is currently unknown.

The CDR3 has 14 residues. Deletions cut 1 base from V and 6 bases from J, with 10 bases between. Germline V gene sequence: CDR1 LGHNA, CDR2 YSLEER. The sequence was obtained from a man in his sixties in good health. The J gene is TRBJ1-5, the V gene TRBV4-3, with D uncertain. The specimen sequenced was blood. CDR3: CASSQGTGRQPQHF. CDR3 bases: TGCGCCAGCAGCCAAGGAACCGGCCGTCAGCCCCAGCATTTT.